The 30 T cell receptor beta chains presented below share a single source sample, sequenced in a study of blood T cell repertoires in COVID-19. Here immunoSEQ multiplex PCR was the method, and the copy in TCRdb shows in-frame clones only, minus some. The table includes some 37,000 clones, roughly nine tenths detected once. The specimen was peripheral blood. These receptors were obtained from a man aged 50 or older in a cohort sampled during active COVID-19.

The chain uses TRBV5-4 and TRBJ2-1; TRBD1 matches at 7 bases. Germline-derived CDR1 and CDR2 are SGHNT and YYREEE (reference sequence). With 3 bases clipped from V and 0 bases from J, the junction kept 3 bases outside the gene matches. The CDR3 has 15 amino acids. The CDR3, as DNA: TGTGCCAGCAGCTCGACAGGGAGCTCCTACAATGAGCAGTTCTTC. Its translation: CASSSTGSSYNEQFF.

The chain uses TRBV3-1 (or the pseudogene TRBV3-2) and TRBJ2-3; 7 bases fit TRBD2. V lost 2 bases and J lost 0; bases outside the gene matches: 5. Germline CDR1 reads LGHDT; CDR2 reads YNNKEL (reference sequence). This CDR3 is built from 16 residues. The CDR3 loop reads CASSQIAGLSTDTQYF. The CDR3 DNA follows: TGTGCCAGCAGCCAAATAGCGGGCCTGAGCACAGATACGCAGTATTTT.

The rearrangement links TRBV2 to TRBJ2-7; possibly TRBD1 for D (5 bases). This CDR3 contains 13 residues. The germline V gene encodes CDR1 SNHLY and CDR2 FYNNEI. V dropped 8 bases and J dropped 3 bases, with 14 bases sitting between them. CDR3 region: CASALGPGYEQYV. CDR3 DNA sequence: TGTGCCAGCGCGTTGGGGCCTGGCTACGAGCAGTACGTC.

The J gene is TRBJ2-7, the V gene TRBV9; D is unresolved. The CDR3 length is 13 residues. CDR1 is SGDLS, CDR2 YYNGEE, per germline. The V and J ends lost 0 bases and 6 bases respectively, with 10 bases between them. This CDR3 reads CASSVAATGEQYV. The CDR3 DNA follows: TGTGCCAGCAGCGTAGCCGCGACGGGCGAGCAGTACGTC.

The chain joins TRBV28 to TRBJ2-6; TRBD1 agrees at 7 bases. The CDR3 spans 17 residues. Germline trimming cut 3 bases from V and 0 bases from J; bases unmatched to any gene: 5. Per the germline V gene, CDR1 is MDHEN and CDR2 is SYDVKM. The CDR3 DNA follows: TGTGCCAGCAGTTTTTTGGGACAGTCCTCTGGGGCCAACGTCCTGACTTTC. Protein: CASSFLGQSSGANVLTF.

CDR3 DNA: TGCAGCGTCGAGGTGACAGGGGCCTACGAGCAGTACTTC. Protein sequence: CSVEVTGAYEQYF. The chain has TRBV29-1 and TRBJ2-7; 8 bases agree with TRBD1. V gave up 6 bases and J gave up 2 bases; unmatched junction bases: 6. The germline V gene encodes CDR1 SQVTM and CDR2 ANQGSEA. The CDR3 is 13 amino acids.

The chain employs TRBV6-1 and TRBJ2-1, with D possibly matching TRBD1 (7 bases). Per germline, CDR1 MNHNS and CDR2 SASEGT. Trimming shortened V by 2 bases and J by 6 bases, and 17 bases separated the two germline ends. CDR3 length equals 16 residues. The CDR3 spells CASSEFRYRGGNEQFF. The CDR3 DNA follows: TGTGCCAGCAGTGAATTTCGGTACAGGGGAGGCAATGAGCAGTTCTTC.

The CDR3 here is CASSPIAKNIQYF. The CDR3 nucleotides read TGTGCCAGCAGCCCCATCGCCAAAAACATTCAGTACTTC. This chain joins TRBV27 and TRBJ2-4; D uncertain. V lost 6 bases and J lost 1, with 7 bases in between. The CDR3 runs 13 residues. Germline-derived CDR1 and CDR2 are MNHEY and SMNVEV (reference sequence).

V and J are TRBV5-6 and TRBJ1-1; maybe TRBD1 (6 bases). CDR1 and CDR2 (germline): SGHDT, YYEEEE. V lost 4 bases, J lost 1 base, and 8 bases lay in between. This CDR3 is 13 amino acids long. The CDR3: CASSPTGNTEAFF. In DNA form, the CDR3 reads TGTGCCAGCAGCCCGACAGGGAACACTGAAGCTTTCTTT.

This clone appeared once. This rearrangement joins TRBV19 to TRBJ2-1, with TRBD2 identical over 9 bases. The CDR3 has 16 amino acids. J lost 3 bases, V lost 5 bases, and 8 bases had no gene match. Germline V lookup: CDR1 LNHDA, CDR2 SQIVND (reference sequence). CDR3 DNA sequence: TGTGCCAGTAGTCGGATAGCGGGAGCTAGCTACAATGAGCAGTTCTTC. This translates into CASSRIAGASYNEQFF.

This sequence joins TRBV12-3 or TRBV12-4 and TRBJ2-7; the D gene is possibly TRBD1 (5 bases). Trimming cost V 6 bases and J 3 bases, with 9 bases left between them. The CDR3 has 12 amino acids. In DNA form, the CDR3 reads TGTGCCAGCAGCCCCCAGGGCTACGAGCAGTACTTC. Its protein is CASSPQGYEQYF.

V is TRBV6-2 or TRBV6-3 and J is TRBJ2-7; 7 bases are shared with TRBD2. The CDR3 has 17 residues. Germline V lookup: CDR1 MNHEY, CDR2 SVGEGT. The V segment lost 2 bases and the J segment 5 bases; nucleotides outside the gene matches: 15. The CDR3 DNA reads as TGTGCCAGCAGTTACGAGATCCCGGAGGCTAGCGGACACGAGCAGTACTTC. Protein: CASSYEIPEASGHEQYF.

This clone was seen more than once but under ten times. The chain joins TRBV14 to TRBJ2-7, with 7 bases that match TRBD2. Trimming cost V 9 bases and J 4 bases; bases outside gene matches: 6. The CDR3 is made up of 12 amino acids. Looked up from germline, CDR1 is SGHDN and CDR2 is FVKESK. Here the CDR3 DNA reads TGTGCCAGTAAATCAGCGGGGTACGAGCAGTACTTC. Amino acids: CASKSAGYEQYF.

The DNA for the CDR3 is TGTGCCAGCAGCTCCCCCCGCGGGGAGCTGTTTTTT. Translation gives CASSSPRGELFF. The chain carries TRBV11-2 and TRBJ2-2; D is undetermined. Trimming pared 4 bases from V and 7 bases from J, leaving 7 bases between. This CDR3 has 12 amino acids. From germline, CDR1 is SGHAT and CDR2 FQNNGV. The variable domain in full, with the rest retrieved from reference TRBV11-2 and TRBJ2-2, is EAGVAQSPRYKIIEKRQSVAFWCNPISGHATLYWYQQILGQGPKLLIQFQNNGVVDDSQLPKDRFSAERLKGVDSTLKIQPAKLEDSAVYLCASSSPRGELFFGEGSRLTVL.

The rearrangement joins TRBV24-1 to TRBJ2-5; TRBD1 matches at 8 bases. J gave up 4 bases and V 1 base, and 4 bases lay outside the gene matches. This CDR3 has 15 residues. CDR1 and CDR2 (germline): KGHDR, SFDVKD. The chain's CDR3 is CATSDFGQGGETQYF. For the CDR3, the DNA is TGTGCCACCAGTGATTTTGGACAGGGAGGAGAGACCCAGTACTTC.

The V call is TRBV6-5, the J call TRBJ2-7, with D possibly matching TRBD1 (5 bases). The CDR3 is made up of 14 amino acids. CDR1 is MNHEY and CDR2 is SVGAGI in the germline V gene. V dropped 0 bases and J dropped 1 base, with 7 bases sitting between them. DNA of the CDR3: TGTGCCAGCAGTTACTCGGGGCCATCCTACGAGCAGTACTTC. Amino acids: CASSYSGPSYEQYF.

The chain uses TRBV9 and TRBJ2-7, with 7 bases matching TRBD2. There are 14 residues in the CDR3. From germline, CDR1 is SGDLS and CDR2 YYNGEE. The V gene end was trimmed by 0 bases and the J gene end by 5 bases; junction bases not matched to a gene: 5. CDR3 DNA: TGTGCCAGCAGCGTAGGTGGGGGGGATGACGAGCAGTACTTC. Translating gives CASSVGGGDDEQYF.

The V call is TRBV9, the J call TRBJ2-1; tentative D call: TRBD2 (7 bases). Germline lookup yields CDR1 SGDLS and CDR2 YYNGEE. CDR3 length: 18 residues. Trimming left V 2 bases short and J 3 bases short, with 21 bases between. The CDR3 is CASSVASGGGGYYNEQFF. In DNA form, the CDR3 reads TGTGCCAGCAGCGTGGCTAGCGGAGGGGGGGGTTACTACAATGAGCAGTTCTTC.

This clone occurred a few times. The genes are TRBV6-5 and TRBJ2-5; 7 bases agree with TRBD2. Germline lookup yields CDR1 MNHEY and CDR2 SVGAGI. V lost 4 bases, J lost 3 bases, and 2 bases stayed unmatched. This CDR3 is 13 amino acids long. The DNA of the CDR3 is TGTGCCAGCAGTTCCACTAGCGAAGAGACCCAGTACTTC. This translates into CASSSTSEETQYF.

The chain uses TRBV4-3 and TRBJ2-1; 9 positions agree with TRBD1. J lost 3 bases, V lost 0 bases, and 3 bases had no gene match. From germline, CDR1 is LGHNA and CDR2 YSLEER. The CDR3 has 16 amino acids. Here the CDR3 reads CASSQDGGQGYNEQFF. Written as DNA, the CDR3 is TGCGCCAGCAGCCAAGATGGGGGACAGGGCTACAATGAGCAGTTCTTC.

Only a few counts were recorded for this clone. At one end the junction does not follow the germline gene, possibly because of a read error. V is TRBV7-7 and J is TRBJ2-7, with D unresolved. CDR1 SSHAT and CDR2 FNYEAQ come from the germline V gene (reference sequence). This CDR3 is 12 amino acids long. This CDR3 is CASTRRTYEQYF. The CDR3 region has the DNA TGTGCTAGCACAAGGCGGACCTACGAGCAGTACTTC. The variable domain in full, completed from reference TRBV7-7 and TRBJ2-7, reads GAGVSQSPRYKVTKRGQDVTLRCDPISSHATLYWYQQALGQGPEFLTYFNYEAQPDKSGLPSDRFSAERPEGSISTLTIQRTEQRDSAMYRCASTRRTYEQYFGPGTRLTVT.

This clone was detected only once. The rearrangement uses TRBV7-9 and TRBJ1-2; D remains unclear. This CDR3 has 15 amino acids. V was clipped by 5 bases and J by 8 bases, with 21 bases between them. In germline, CDR1 is SEHNR, CDR2 FQNEAQ (reference sequence). The CDR3: CASSREAAGYDGYTF. In DNA, the CDR3 is TGTGCCAGCAGCCGTGAGGCGGCTGGATACGACGGCTACACCTTC.

This clone was seen more than once but under ten times. The rearrangement joins TRBV7-9 to TRBJ1-2; 7 nucleotides align to TRBD1. Germline assignment: CDR1 SEHNR and CDR2 FQNEAQ (reference sequence). J was trimmed by 2 bases and V by 11 bases; bases with no gene match: 5. This CDR3 contains 12 residues. The CDR3 bases are TGTGCCGGCGAGACAGGGAACTATGGCTACACCTTC. This translates into CAGETGNYGYTF.

V gene TRBV27 combines with J gene TRBJ2-1; D possibly corresponds to TRBD1 (5 bases). The V gene lost 5 bases and the J gene lost 9 bases, with 14 bases spanning the gap. Germline CDR1 is MNHEY and CDR2 is SMNVEV (reference sequence). CDR3 length: 13 amino acids. CDR3 in DNA: TGTGCCAGCAGTCACTCCAGGGTCAGTGAGCAGTTCTTC. It encodes CASSHSRVSEQFF.

This chain connects TRBV5-6 to TRBJ2-5; D unresolved. The CDR3 loop spans 13 amino acids. Germline loops: CDR1 SGHDT, CDR2 YYEEEE. Between the trimmed V and J ends, which lost 0 bases and 3 bases, there was a span of 6 bases. In nucleotides, the CDR3 is TGTGCCAGCAGCTTGGCGCCGGAAGAGACCCAGTACTTC. Residues: CASSLAPEETQYF.

The genes are TRBV3-1 (or the pseudogene TRBV3-2) and TRBJ2-3; D may be TRBD2 (5 bases). Germline-derived CDR1 and CDR2 are LGHDT and YNNKEL (reference sequence). V lost 0 bases, J lost 9 bases, and 19 bases lay in between. The CDR3 contains 16 residues. The CDR3 bases are TGTGCCAGCAGCCAAGATTGGACTCATCGCCGCAACACGCAGTATTTT. This encodes CASSQDWTHRRNTQYF.

The chain carries TRBV27 and TRBJ2-7, with 10 nucleotides matching TRBD2. CDR1 and CDR2 from the germline V gene are MNHEY and SMNVEV (reference sequence). J was trimmed by 3 bases and V by 8 bases; bases with no gene match: 10. The length of the CDR3 is 15 residues. CDR3 in DNA: TGTGCCAGCGCCCGAACCCTAGCGGGAGACTACGAGCAGTACGTC. Translating gives CASARTLAGDYEQYV.

In DNA form, the CDR3 reads TGCGCCAGCAGCTCCGAGGGCAGAAGTGGCTACACCTTC. Translated, it gives CASSSEGRSGYTF. This chain connects TRBV5-1 to TRBJ1-2; no clear D gene. Trimming took 3 bases from V and 7 from J, leaving 13 bases between them. Germline V lookup: CDR1 SGHRS, CDR2 YFSETQ. This CDR3 spans 13 amino acids.

The sample holds many counts of this clone. The V and J genes are TRBV6-6 and TRBJ2-7, with TRBD2 as a possible D gene (8 bases). Trimming stripped 6 bases from V and 7 bases from J, with 34 bases between. Germline-derived CDR1 and CDR2 are MNHNY and SVGAGI (reference sequence). The CDR3 loop spans 19 amino acids. CDR3 DNA: TGTGCCAGCAGCTCAGAGCAGGGGTGTCAGCGGGGGACAGTGTGGGAGCAGTACGTC. It yields the protein CASSSEQGCQRGTVWEQYV.

The chain combines TRBV19 with TRBJ1-5; D is unclear. Germline CDR1 reads LNHDA; CDR2 reads SQIVND (reference sequence). V lost 4 bases, J lost 0 bases, and 10 bases lay in between. The CDR3 runs 15 residues. The CDR3 region is CASSRSVNSNQPQHF. The CDR3 DNA reads TGTGCCAGTAGTAGGTCGGTTAATAGCAATCAGCCCCAGCATTTT.